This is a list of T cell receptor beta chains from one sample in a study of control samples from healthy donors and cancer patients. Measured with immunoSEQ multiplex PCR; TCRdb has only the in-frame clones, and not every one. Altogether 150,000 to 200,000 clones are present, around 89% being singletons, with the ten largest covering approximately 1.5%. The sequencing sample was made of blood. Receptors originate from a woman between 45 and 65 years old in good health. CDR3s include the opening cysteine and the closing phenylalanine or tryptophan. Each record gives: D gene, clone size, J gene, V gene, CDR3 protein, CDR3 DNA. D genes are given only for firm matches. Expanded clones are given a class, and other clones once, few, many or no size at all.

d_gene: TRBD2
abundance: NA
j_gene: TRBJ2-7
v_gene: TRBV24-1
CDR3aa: CATSDQSGTSGRYLSYEQYF
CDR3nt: TGTGCCACCAGTGACCAGTCCGGGACTAGCGGGAGATACCTCTCCTACGAGCAGTACTTC

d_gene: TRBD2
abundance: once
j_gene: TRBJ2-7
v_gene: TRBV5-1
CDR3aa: CASSLGGTSAYEQYF
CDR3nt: TGCGCCAGCAGCTTGGGTGGGACTAGCGCCTACGAGCAGTACTTC

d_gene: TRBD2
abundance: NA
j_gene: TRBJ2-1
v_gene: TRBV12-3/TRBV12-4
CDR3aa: CASSFRGLGEQFF
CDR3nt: TGTGCCAGCAGTTTCCGGGGACTAGGGGAGCAGTTCTTC

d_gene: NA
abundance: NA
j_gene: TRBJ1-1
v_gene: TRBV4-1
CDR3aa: CASSQGGGSNTEAFF
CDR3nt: TGCGCCAGCAGCCAAGGAGGGGGGTCGAACACTGAAGCTTTCTTT

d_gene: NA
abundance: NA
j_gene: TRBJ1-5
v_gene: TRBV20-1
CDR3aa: CSASANQPQHF
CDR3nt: TGCAGTGCTAGTGCGAATCAGCCCCAGCATTTT

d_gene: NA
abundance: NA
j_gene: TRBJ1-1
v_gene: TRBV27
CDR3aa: CASTNRDAGQAFF
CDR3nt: TGTGCCAGCACTAACCGGGACGCCGGACAAGCTTTCTTT

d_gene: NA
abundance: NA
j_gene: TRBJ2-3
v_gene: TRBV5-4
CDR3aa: CASSPGEEGDTQYF
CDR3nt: TGTGCCAGCAGCCCGGGGGAGGAGGGAGATACGCAGTATTTT

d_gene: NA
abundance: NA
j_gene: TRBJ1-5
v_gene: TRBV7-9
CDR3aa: CASSQGSDSNQPQHF
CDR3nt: TGTGCCAGCAGCCAAGGATCAGACAGCAATCAGCCCCAGCATTTT

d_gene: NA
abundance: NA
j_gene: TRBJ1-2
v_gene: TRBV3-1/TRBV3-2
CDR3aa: CASSHEGRYGYTF
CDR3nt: TGTGCCAGCAGCCATGAAGGCAGGTATGGCTACACCTTC

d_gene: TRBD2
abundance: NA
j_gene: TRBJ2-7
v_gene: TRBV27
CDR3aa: CASSFSGGPWEQYF
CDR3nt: TGTGCCAGCAGTTTTAGCGGGGGGCCTTGGGAGCAGTACTTC

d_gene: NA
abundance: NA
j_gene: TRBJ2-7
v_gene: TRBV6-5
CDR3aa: CASTTRDGAYEQYF
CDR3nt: TGTGCCAGCACCACAAGGGACGGAGCCTACGAGCAGTACTTC

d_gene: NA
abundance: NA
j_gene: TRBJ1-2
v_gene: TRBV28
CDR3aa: CASSLRGFYGYTF
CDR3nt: TGTGCCAGCAGTTTAAGAGGCTTCTATGGCTACACCTTC

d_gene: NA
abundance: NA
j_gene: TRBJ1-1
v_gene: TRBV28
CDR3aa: CGSSSNTEAFF
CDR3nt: TGTGGGAGCTCTTCGAACACTGAAGCTTTCTTT

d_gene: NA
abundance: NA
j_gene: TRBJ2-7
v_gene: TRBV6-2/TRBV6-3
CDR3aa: CASSPLNEQYF
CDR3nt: TGTGCCAGCAGTCCCCTGAATGAGCAGTACTTC

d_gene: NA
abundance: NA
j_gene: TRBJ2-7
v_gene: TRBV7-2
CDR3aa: CASSLELVGKISYEQYF
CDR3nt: TGTGCCAGCAGCTTAGAACTTGTCGGTAAAATCTCCTACGAGCAGTACTTC

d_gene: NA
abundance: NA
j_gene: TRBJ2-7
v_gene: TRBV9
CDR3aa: CASSSQDSSVYEQYF
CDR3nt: TGTGCCAGCAGCTCTCAAGACAGTTCGGTCTACGAGCAGTACTTC

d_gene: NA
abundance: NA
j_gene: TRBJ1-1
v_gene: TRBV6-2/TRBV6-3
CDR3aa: CASSRQDTEAFF
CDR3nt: TGTGCCAGCAGCCGACAGGATACTGAAGCTTTCTTT

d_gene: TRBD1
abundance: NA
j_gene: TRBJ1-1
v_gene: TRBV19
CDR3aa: CASSTLPGGAFF
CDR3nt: TGTGCCAGTAGTACACTCCCAGGGGGAGCTTTCTTT

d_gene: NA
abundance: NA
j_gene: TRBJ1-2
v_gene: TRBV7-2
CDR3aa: CASSLGQNYGYTF
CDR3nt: TGTGCCAGCAGCTTAGGGCAGAACTATGGCTACACCTTC

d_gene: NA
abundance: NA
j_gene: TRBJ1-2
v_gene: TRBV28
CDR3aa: CASSAGTGSYGYTF
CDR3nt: TGTGCCAGCAGTGCAGGGACTGGGTCCTATGGCTACACCTTC

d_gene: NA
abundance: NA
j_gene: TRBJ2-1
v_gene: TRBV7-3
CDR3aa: CASSLSDGLQFF
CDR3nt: TGTGCCAGCAGCTTATCGGACGGACTGCAGTTCTTC

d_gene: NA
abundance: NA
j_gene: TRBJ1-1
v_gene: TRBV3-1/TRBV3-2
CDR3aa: CASSRNRVLGTEAFF
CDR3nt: TGTGCCAGCAGCCGTAACCGGGTCTTGGGCACTGAAGCTTTCTTT

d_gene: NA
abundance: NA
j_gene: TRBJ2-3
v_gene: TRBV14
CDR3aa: CASSQDPSPTQYF
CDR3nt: TGTGCCAGCAGCCAAGATCCCTCTCCTACGCAGTATTTT

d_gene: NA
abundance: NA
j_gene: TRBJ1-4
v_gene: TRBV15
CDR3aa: CATSRAFDRRLNEKLFF
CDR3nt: TGTGCCACCAGCAGGGCATTCGACAGGCGCCTTAATGAAAAACTGTTTTTT

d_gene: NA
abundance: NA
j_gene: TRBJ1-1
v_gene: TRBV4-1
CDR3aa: CASSSRRPGLNTEAFF
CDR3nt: TGCGCCAGCAGCTCCCGTAGGCCGGGGTTGAACACTGAAGCTTTCTTT

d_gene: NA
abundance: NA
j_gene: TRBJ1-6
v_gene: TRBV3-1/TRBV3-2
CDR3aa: CASSQEVWRVPLHF
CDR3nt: TGTGCCAGCAGCCAAGAAGTCTGGCGGGTACCCCTCCACTTT

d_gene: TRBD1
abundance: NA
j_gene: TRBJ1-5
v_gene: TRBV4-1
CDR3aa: CASSQPDRGNQPQHF
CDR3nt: TGCGCCAGCAGCCAGCCCGACAGGGGCAATCAGCCCCAGCATTTT

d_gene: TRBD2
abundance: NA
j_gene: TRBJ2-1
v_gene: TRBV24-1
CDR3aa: CATSDLRRAGNEQFF
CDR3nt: TGTGCCACCAGTGATTTGCGAAGAGCGGGGAATGAGCAGTTCTTC

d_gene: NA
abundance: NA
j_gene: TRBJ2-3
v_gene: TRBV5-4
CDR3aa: CASSLYITDTQYF
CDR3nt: TGTGCCAGCAGCTTGTACATAACAGATACGCAGTATTTT

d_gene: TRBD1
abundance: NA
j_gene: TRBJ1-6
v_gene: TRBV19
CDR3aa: CASRSQGGGSPLHF
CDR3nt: TGTGCCAGTAGGTCTCAAGGGGGCGGCTCACCCCTCCACTTT

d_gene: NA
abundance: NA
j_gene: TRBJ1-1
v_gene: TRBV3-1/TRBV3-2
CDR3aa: CASSHDGVLHTEAFF
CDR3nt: TGTGCCAGCAGCCACGATGGGGTTTTACACACTGAAGCTTTCTTT

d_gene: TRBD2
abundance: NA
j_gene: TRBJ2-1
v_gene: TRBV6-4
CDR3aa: CASYRLAGPLDEQFF
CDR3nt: TGTGCCAGCTATAGACTAGCGGGACCTTTGGATGAGCAGTTCTTC

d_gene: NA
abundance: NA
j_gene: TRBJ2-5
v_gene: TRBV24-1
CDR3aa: CATSAGGRGVTQYF
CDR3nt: TGTGCCACCAGTGCCGGGGGCCGGGGAGTGACCCAGTACTTC

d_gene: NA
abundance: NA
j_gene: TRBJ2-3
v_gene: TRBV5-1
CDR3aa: CASSLEDGGYTDTQYF
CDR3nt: TGCGCCAGCAGCTTGGAGGACGGCGGGTACACAGATACGCAGTATTTT

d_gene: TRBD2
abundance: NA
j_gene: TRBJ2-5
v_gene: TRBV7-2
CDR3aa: CASSLSSGGETQYF
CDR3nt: TGTGCCAGCAGCTTAAGTAGCGGGGGGGAGACCCAGTACTTC

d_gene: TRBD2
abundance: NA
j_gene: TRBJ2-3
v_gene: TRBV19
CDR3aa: CASSISAGVSDTQYF
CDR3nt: TGTGCCAGTAGTATATCAGCGGGAGTGTCAGATACGCAGTATTTT

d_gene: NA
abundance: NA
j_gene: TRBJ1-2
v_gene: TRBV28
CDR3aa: CASSLKRWGGSYTF
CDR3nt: TGTGCCAGCAGTTTAAAGCGGTGGGGGGGTAGCTACACCTTC

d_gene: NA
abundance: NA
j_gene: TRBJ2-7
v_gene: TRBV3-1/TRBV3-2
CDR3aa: CASSHFPYEQYF
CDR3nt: TGTGCCAGCAGCCATTTTCCCTACGAGCAGTACTTC

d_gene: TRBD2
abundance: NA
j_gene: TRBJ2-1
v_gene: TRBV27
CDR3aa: CASSLTVGREPQEQFF
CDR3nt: TGTGCCAGCAGTTTGACGGTAGGGCGGGAGCCCCAAGAGCAGTTCTTC

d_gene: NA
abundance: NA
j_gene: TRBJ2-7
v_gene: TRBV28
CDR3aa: CASRVRDEQYF
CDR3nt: TGTGCCAGCAGAGTAAGGGACGAGCAGTACTTC

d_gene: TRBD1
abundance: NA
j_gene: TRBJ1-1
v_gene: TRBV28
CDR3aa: CASSFPQGGYTEAFF
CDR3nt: TGTGCCAGCAGTTTCCCTCAGGGGGGGTACACTGAAGCTTTCTTT

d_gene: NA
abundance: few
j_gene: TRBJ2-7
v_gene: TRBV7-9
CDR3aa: CASSFPGRGAVYEQYF
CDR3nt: TGTGCCAGCAGCTTCCCCGGACGGGGGGCCGTCTACGAGCAGTACTTC

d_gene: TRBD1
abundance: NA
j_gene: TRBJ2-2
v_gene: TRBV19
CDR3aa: CASSNRGMGQPTIKSGELFF
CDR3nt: TGTGCCAGTAGTAATAGGGGAATGGGACAGCCAACTATTAAGTCCGGGGAGCTGTTTTTT

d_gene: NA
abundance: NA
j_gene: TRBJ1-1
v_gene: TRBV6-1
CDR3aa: CASSDLSATEAFF
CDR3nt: TGTGCCAGCAGTGATTTATCCGCGACTGAAGCTTTCTTT

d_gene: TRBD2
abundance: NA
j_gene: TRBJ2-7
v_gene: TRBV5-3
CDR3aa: CARSPRGGRIREQYF
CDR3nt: TGTGCCAGAAGCCCCCGGGGGGGGCGGATAAGGGAGCAGTACTTC